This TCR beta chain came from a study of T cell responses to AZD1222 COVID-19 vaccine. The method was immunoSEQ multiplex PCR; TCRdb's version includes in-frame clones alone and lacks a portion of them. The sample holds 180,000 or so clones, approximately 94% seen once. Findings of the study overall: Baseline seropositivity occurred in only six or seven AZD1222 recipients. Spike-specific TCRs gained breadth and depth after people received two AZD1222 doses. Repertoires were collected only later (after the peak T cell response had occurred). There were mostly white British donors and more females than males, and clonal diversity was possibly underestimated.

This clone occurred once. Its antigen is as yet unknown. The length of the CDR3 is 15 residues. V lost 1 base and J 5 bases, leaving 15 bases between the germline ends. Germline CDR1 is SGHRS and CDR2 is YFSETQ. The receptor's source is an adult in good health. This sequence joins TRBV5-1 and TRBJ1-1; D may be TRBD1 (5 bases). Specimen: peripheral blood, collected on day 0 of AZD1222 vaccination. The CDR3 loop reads CASSLLGDGRTEAFF. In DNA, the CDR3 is TGCGCCAGCAGCTTGTTAGGGGACGGGAGGACTGAAGCTTTCTTT.